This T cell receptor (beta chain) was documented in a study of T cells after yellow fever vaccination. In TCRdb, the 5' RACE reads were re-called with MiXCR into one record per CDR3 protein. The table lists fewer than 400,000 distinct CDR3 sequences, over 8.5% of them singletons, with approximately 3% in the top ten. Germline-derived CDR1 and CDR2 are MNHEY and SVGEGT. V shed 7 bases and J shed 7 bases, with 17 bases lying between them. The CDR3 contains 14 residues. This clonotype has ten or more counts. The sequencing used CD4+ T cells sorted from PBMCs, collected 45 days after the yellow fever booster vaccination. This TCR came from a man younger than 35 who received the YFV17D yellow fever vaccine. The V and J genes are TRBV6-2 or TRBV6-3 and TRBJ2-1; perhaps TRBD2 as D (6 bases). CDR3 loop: CASTFHAGGNEQFF. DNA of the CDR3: TGTGCCAGCACCTTCCACGCAGGAGGGAATGAGCAGTTCTTC.